The 22 T cell receptor beta chains presented below share a single source sample, sequenced in a study of CD8 T cells in ankylosing spondylitis. For these receptors, no antigen is known. TCRdb processed the 5' RACE reads anew with MiXCR; each CDR3 protein has one entry. The repertoire consists of fewer than 750,000 distinct CDR3 sequences, with around 19% occurring once and the leading ten covering 15% to 20%. Study-wide results and limits: Typical of ankylosing spondylitis blood, it appeared, was a TCR beta motif of several highly homologous variants.

The specimen was blood, either unsorted or a sorted T cell fraction (not recorded which). These receptors were collected from a male donor with ankylosing spondylitis.

This clonotype has only a few counts. This chain connects TRBV7-9 to TRBJ1-6; 12 bases are a match to TRBD1. The germline V gene has CDR1 SEHNR and CDR2 FQNEAQ (reference sequence). V dropped 5 bases and J dropped 7; count of bases not matched to a gene: 6. The CDR3 sequence is 16 residues long. CDR3 sequence reads: CASSGGQGAENSPLHF. The CDR3 DNA follows: TGTGCCAGCAGCGGGGGACAGGGGGCGGAGAATTCACCCCTCCACTTT.

The gene calls are TRBV20-1 and TRBJ2-7; 11 bases are shared with TRBD2. The CDR3 is made up of 15 amino acids. Per the germline V gene, CDR1 is DFQATT and CDR2 is SNEGSKA (reference sequence). Trimming at V came to 6 bases and at J to 1 base, leaving 8 bases not matched to a gene. The CDR3 region is CSAPTTSGKSYEQYF. The CDR3 DNA sequence: TGCAGTGCACCAACGACTAGCGGGAAGTCCTACGAGCAGTACTTC.

The table lists this clonotype with a few counts. This chain connects TRBV28 to TRBJ1-5; D remains ambiguous. The CDR3 covers 17 residues. Looked up from germline, CDR1 is MDHEN and CDR2 is SYDVKM. V dropped 6 bases and J dropped 0 bases, with 18 bases sitting between them. CDR3 DNA sequence: TGTGCCAGCAGGACGGACCGAGGGAAAGGTAGCAATCAGCCCCAGCATTTT. Translated, it gives CASRTDRGKGSNQPQHF.

This chain uses TRBV12-3 or TRBV12-4 with TRBJ2-4; D unresolved. V gave up 2 bases and J gave up 6 bases, with 8 bases separating them. The CDR3 spans 13 residues. The CDR3 DNA follows: TGTGCCAGCAGTTTAACGCACAGAAACATTCAGTACTTC. As protein: CASSLTHRNIQYF.

The rearrangement joins TRBV29-1 to TRBJ2-1; D gene unclear. V was cut by 4 bases and J by 4 bases, with 20 bases left in between. Germline CDR1 and CDR2: SQVTM and ANQGSEA. CDR3 size: 16 residues. This CDR3 is CSVAPTGSSKYNEQFF. CDR3 nucleotides: TGCAGCGTTGCTCCAACGGGTAGCAGCAAATACAATGAGCAGTTCTTC.

The V call is TRBV7-9, the J call TRBJ2-7, with unresolved D. This CDR3 is 12 amino acids long. Trimming cost V 5 bases and J 2 bases, with 7 bases left between them. CDR1 SEHNR and CDR2 FQNEAQ come from the germline V gene (reference sequence). CDR3 protein: CASSRSTYEQYF. Here the CDR3 DNA reads TGTGCCAGCAGCCGTAGCACCTACGAGCAGTACTTC.

This clonotype occurred a few times. The chain combines TRBV20-1 with TRBJ2-2, with D unclear. The CDR3 contains 16 residues. V was shortened by 2 bases and J by 1 base, with 14 bases between the two germline ends. From germline, CDR1 is DFQATT and CDR2 SNEGSKA (reference sequence). The CDR3 loop reads CSARNVGRMNTGELFF. In DNA form, the CDR3 reads TGCAGTGCTAGAAATGTGGGCAGGATGAACACCGGGGAGCTGTTTTTT.

The V and J genes are TRBV6-1 and TRBJ1-1; 12 positions agree with TRBD1. Per the germline V gene, CDR1 is MNHNS and CDR2 is SASEGT. There are 16 residues in the CDR3. With V trimmed by 6 bases and J by 1 base, 6 bases remained unmatched. In nucleotides, the CDR3 is TGTGCCAGCAGCACCGGGACAGGGGGCGGGAACACTGAAGCTTTCTTT. Protein product: CASSTGTGGGNTEAFF.

This clonotype was observed a handful of times. This chain links TRBV5-6 with TRBJ2-1; the match to TRBD2 covers 8 bases. The germline CDR1 and CDR2 sequences are SGHDT and YYEEEE. After removal of 1 base from V and 8 bases from J, the junction contained 17 bases not matched to a gene. The CDR3 contains 18 residues. DNA of the CDR3: TGTGCCAGCAGCTTGTGGCGGGGGGCGGTAGTACGGGGTGATGAGCAGTTCTTC. Translation gives CASSLWRGAVVRGDEQFF.

This clonotype was counted only a few times. This sequence joins TRBV29-1 and TRBJ2-7, with no clear D. The CDR3 totals 11 residues. CDR1 and CDR2 (germline): SQVTM, ANQGSEA. Trimming left V 3 bases short and J 6 bases short, with 9 bases between. Here the CDR3 reads CSVDGGLEQYF. As DNA, the CDR3 is TGCAGCGTTGACGGTGGCCTCGAGCAGTACTTC.

Only a few counts were recorded for this clonotype. V and J are TRBV4-1 and TRBJ2-7; no clear D gene. The CDR3 sequence is 17 residues long. V was clipped by 0 bases and J by 3 bases, with 18 bases between them. Germline lookup yields CDR1 MGHRA and CDR2 YSYEKL. The CDR3 bases are TGCGCCAGCAGCCAAGAAGGCCCAGGTCTTTTGGGCTACGAGCAGTACTTC. Translating gives CASSQEGPGLLGYEQYF.

This clonotype was found a few times. V usage is TRBV29-1 and J usage is TRBJ2-2; TRBD1 might be the D (6 bases). Looked up from germline, CDR1 is SQVTM and CDR2 is ANQGSEA. The CDR3 covers 13 residues. V lost 5 bases, J lost 1 base, and 8 bases lay in between. CDR3 sequence reads: CSVMTGNTGELFF. The CDR3 bases are TGCAGCGTTATGACAGGGAACACCGGGGAGCTGTTTTTT.

This clonotype was detected only a few times. The V call is TRBV12-3 or TRBV12-4, the J call TRBJ1-3; 8 bases agree with TRBD1. V lost 3 bases, J lost 1 base, and 8 bases stayed unmatched. This CDR3 is 17 amino acids long. The CDR3 region has the DNA TGTGCCAGCAGTTTTGGCCAGGGGGCAATATCTGGAAACACCATATATTTT. It is translated as CASSFGQGAISGNTIYF.

The chain recombines TRBV6-1 with TRBJ2-7; D may correspond to TRBD1 or TRBD2 (5 bases each). CDR1 and CDR2 (germline): MNHNS, SASEGT. Trimming removed 3 bases from V and 3 bases from J, with 12 bases in between. The CDR3 has 14 amino acids. The CDR3 nucleotides read TGTGCCAGCAGTGAGTGGGGACGGGACTACGAGCAGTACTTC. Translated: CASSEWGRDYEQYF.

The table lists this clonotype with a few counts. This chain connects TRBV10-3 to TRBJ1-1; 7 positions agree with TRBD1. The germline CDR1 and CDR2 sequences are ENHRY and SYGVKD. This CDR3 has 12 residues. Unmatched junction bases numbered 4, after V lost 6 bases and J lost 6 bases. Here the CDR3 DNA reads TGTGCCATCAGGGAAGGGACAGCTGAAGCTTTCTTT. This gives the protein CAIREGTAEAFF.

This clonotype was counted only a few times. This CDR3 is CSCGAGGTGELFF. The CDR3 DNA reads TGCAGCTGTGGGGCAGGGGGCACCGGGGAGCTGTTTTTT. J is TRBJ2-2 and V is TRBV29-1; 7 nucleotides agree with TRBD1. V lost 8 bases to trimming and J lost 4 bases; unmatched junction nucleotides: 7. Per germline, CDR1 SQVTM and CDR2 ANQGSEA. This CDR3 is 13 amino acids long.

V and J are TRBV9 and TRBJ1-2; no reliable D call. Germline V gene sequence: CDR1 SGDLS, CDR2 YYNGEE. Trimming took 4 bases from V and 0 from J, leaving 13 bases between them. CDR3 length equals 15 residues. The CDR3 DNA reads TGTGCCAGCAGCCCCAAGGAGGGCACTAACTATGGCTACACCTTC. The encoded protein is CASSPKEGTNYGYTF.

V and J are TRBV5-1 and TRBJ1-1, with D unclear. V dropped 4 bases and J dropped 1 base, with 11 bases sitting between them. Germline V CDR1 and CDR2: SGHRS, YFSETQ. The CDR3 consists of 14 residues. This CDR3 is CASSLGLSNTEAFF. CDR3 coding DNA: TGCGCCAGCAGCCTAGGACTGTCGAACACTGAAGCTTTCTTT.

This clonotype was seen a handful of times. This chain connects TRBV12-3 or TRBV12-4 to TRBJ2-7; D possibly corresponds to TRBD2 (6 bases). CDR3 size: 15 residues. Trimming pared 8 bases from V and 0 bases from J, leaving 17 bases between. The DNA for the CDR3 is TGTGCCAGCCGCCGGGGGAGAGGTCCCTCCTACGAGCAGTACTTC. It specifies CASRRGRGPSYEQYF.

This clonotype came up many times. The chain couples TRBV7-3 to TRBJ1-6, with a tentative D call TRBD1 (6 bases). The V end was cut by 3 bases, the J end by 9 bases, with 9 bases between. This CDR3 comprises 13 residues. Looked up from germline, CDR1 is SGHTA and CDR2 is FQGTGA. This CDR3 reads CASSFTGTSPLHF. Written as DNA, the CDR3 is TGTGCCAGCAGCTTTACAGGGACTTCACCCCTCCACTTT.

The chain joins TRBV2 to TRBJ1-2; D ambiguous. Germline loops: CDR1 SNHLY, CDR2 FYNNEI. Trimming pared 3 bases from V and 4 bases from J, leaving 12 bases between. The CDR3 consists of 14 residues. CDR3 in amino acids: CASSDRQASYGYTF. CDR3 in DNA: TGTGCCAGCAGTGATAGGCAGGCCTCCTATGGCTACACCTTC.

This chain uses TRBV18 with TRBJ2-1; no reliable D call. The CDR3 spans 13 residues. Per germline, CDR1 KGHSH and CDR2 LQKENI. V dropped 3 bases and J dropped 9 bases, with 12 bases sitting between them. The CDR3 nucleotides are TGTGCCAGCTCACCCCGGGTTGACGGTGAGCAGTTCTTC. As protein: CASSPRVDGEQFF.